This T cell receptor (beta chain) came from a study of T cell repertoires in cytomegalovirus infection. The CDR3 consists of 14 residues. V was cut by 5 bases and J by 8 bases, with 16 bases left in between. Germline V lookup: CDR1 SGHVS, CDR2 FQNEAQ. This clonotype showed up many times. No antigen is known for it. TCRdb reprocessed the reads via MiXCR and lists one record per CDR3 protein. The table records fewer than 950,000 distinct CDR3 sequences, about 30% of them present only once. The sequences come from cultured CD8+ T cells from PBMCs, collected from culture after CMV antigen stimulation. This sequence originates from a human donor in good health (CMV status not recorded). Some clones in this sample may be carry-over from other donors' samples. This rearrangement joins TRBV7-8 to TRBJ2-1; the D gene is possibly TRBD2 (5 bases). DNA of the CDR3: TGTGCCAGCAGCGACTACCACCGAGACGATGAGCAGTTCTTC. It yields the protein CASSDYHRDDEQFF.